The entry that follows covers one TCR beta chain sequence. The target of this receptor is not known. No qualities accompany the bases; no much larger clone lies one base away. The entry originates in a study of neoadjuvant anti-PD-1 for oral cavity cancer (dated by TCRdb to the early 2020s). For the wider study: Three to four biweekly doses of nivolumab at 3 mg/kg were mostly administered to patients before curative-intent surgical resection. For patients who did not progress, a fourth nivolumab dose was given around day 43, followed by definitive surgical resection on days 50-56. Under RECIST 1.1, a patient counted as a responder if showing complete response, partial response or stable disease, and as a non-responder if showing progression. A roughly 35% response rate was observed in the parent correlative cohort, in which around 12 patients were included.

The time point label, read with the paper, signifies: before neoadjuvant nivolumab. None of the patients had received prior systemic or radiation treatment, and all were newly diagnosed with stage II-IVA oral cavity squamous cell carcinoma. The cohort was made up of patients with locally advanced, HPV-negative oral cavity squamous cell carcinoma. Samples were obtained from a longitudinal correlative study of a single-arm phase II trial of neoadjuvant nivolumab in oral cavity squamous cell carcinoma. Genomic DNA-based TCRbeta sequencing was performed on subject-matched pre- and post-treatment PBMCs and tumors from three responders and three non-responders. The Maxwell RSC DNA from Tissue kit was used to isolate genomic DNA from tumor tissue. Here is what the overall study found, with its caveats: Only a few patients per response group were included in the TCR analyses, and larger cohorts for validation were called for by the authors. Higher pretreatment blood Treg/Th17 ratios correlated with higher pretreatment blood TCRbeta clonality and lower post-treatment tumor TCRbeta clonality. Greater tumor shrinkage was correlated with larger post-treatment sizes of preexisting intratumoral clones, suggesting that expansion of preexisting clones contributed to response.

Survey sequencing of tumors used two replicates per sample, and the tumor libraries mostly started from around 4.8 ug of input genomic DNA. The immunoSEQ hsTCRbeta kit was used to prepare TCRbeta libraries according to the manufacturer's instructions. The completed libraries were mixed into a single pool at 3 nM, then sequenced with an Illumina NovaSeq 6000 S4 flow cell. Regarding the original processing steps: The immunoSEQ Analyzer handled quality control and preprocessing of the raw data. The analysis was restricted to productive rearrangements, with each unique CDR3 amino acid sequence defining a clonotype. Repertoire clonality was estimated as the Gini-Simpson index, which was calculated using the R package tcR. Student's t test was used to compare Gini indices, while Pearson correlation assessed associations with tumor size change. TCRdb holds this immuneACCESS table with in-frame rearrangements only. Some clones are missing; in checked studies, unresolved V genes explain under half, and the rest has no known cause. V and J calls and clone size are copied from that table; D and trimming were computed from the DNA. The sample table lists approximately 7,200 clones, about 54% of them with a count of one. Around 6.4% of the sample comes from the top ten.

The TCR comes from a person aged 35-79 years with oral cavity squamous cell carcinoma. This specimen consisted of tumor tissue, obtained before nivolumab (anti-PD-1) treatment.

The CDR3 reads CASSSTPTSLSEQFF. In nucleotide form, the sequence is TGCGCCAGCAGCTCGACCCCGACTAGCTTGAGTGAGCAGTTCTTC. The chain is assembled from TRBV5-1 and TRBJ2-1, and TRBD2 aligns with 7 junction nucleotides. The germline V gene sets CDR1 to SGHRS and CDR2 to YFSETQ. From the cysteine through the phenylalanine, the CDR3 covers 15 amino acids. The read is trimmed to its CDR3 DNA, 45 bases read in frame from base 1. Trimming leaves V shorter by 3 bases and J shorter by 9 bases, with the junction holding 12 bases beyond the gene matches.